The rows below give T cell receptor beta chains drawn from one sample of a study of blood T cells in healthy people across ages. TCRdb called the 5' RACE reads again in MiXCR, with one record for every CDR3 protein. The sample holds 700,000 to 900,000 distinct CDR3 sequences, roughly 24% seen once. These data also formed part of another study, on T cells of mothers and their children.

Sequenced sample: blood. The receptors here all came from a boy between 10 and 17 years old in good health. Both conserved end residues are part of each CDR3. D genes are given only for firm matches. For some rows the clone size is stated as once, few or many, or as a class when expanded; others skip it.

cdr3_aa: CASSARTGGPGKAFF
cdr3_nt: TGTGCCAGCAGCGCAAGAACAGGGGGCCCAGGAAAAGCTTTCTTT
d_call: TRBD1
v_call: TRBV6-1
cdr3_length: 15
j_call: TRBJ1-1
clone_size: few

cdr3_aa: CASSLAVYATGAAFF
cdr3_nt: TGTGCCAGCAGCTTAGCAGTCTACGCGACAGGGGCGGCTTTCTTT
d_call: TRBD1
v_call: TRBV11-1
cdr3_length: 15
j_call: TRBJ1-1
clone_size: -

cdr3_aa: CASRLAGDIYEQYF
cdr3_nt: TGTGCCAGTAGACTAGCGGGGGATATCTACGAGCAGTACTTC
d_call: TRBD2
v_call: TRBV9
cdr3_length: 14
j_call: TRBJ2-7
clone_size: -

cdr3_aa: CATSPGGGGDGANVLTF
cdr3_nt: TGTGCCACCAGCCCTGGTGGAGGGGGCGATGGGGCCAACGTCCTGACTTTC
d_call: -
v_call: TRBV24-1
cdr3_length: 17
j_call: TRBJ2-6
clone_size: many

cdr3_aa: CASSPTGRANEQFF
cdr3_nt: TGCGCCAGCAGCCCGACAGGTCGGGCCAATGAGCAGTTCTTC
d_call: -
v_call: TRBV4-1
cdr3_length: 14
j_call: TRBJ2-1
clone_size: few

cdr3_aa: CSARAGTSPGELFF
cdr3_nt: TGCAGTGCTAGAGCCGGGACTTCACCCGGGGAGCTGTTTTTT
d_call: -
v_call: TRBV20-1
cdr3_length: 14
j_call: TRBJ2-2
clone_size: -

cdr3_aa: CASSKDETGFTTDTQYF
cdr3_nt: TGTGCCAGCAGCAAAGACGAGACAGGGTTTACCACAGATACGCAGTATTTT
d_call: -
v_call: TRBV21-1
cdr3_length: 17
j_call: TRBJ2-3
clone_size: -

cdr3_aa: CASSPGSGVGGELFF
cdr3_nt: TGCGCCAGCAGCCCCGGATCGGGGGTCGGCGGGGAGCTGTTTTTT
d_call: -
v_call: TRBV5-1
cdr3_length: 15
j_call: TRBJ2-2
clone_size: few

cdr3_aa: CASSYRAGDLQETQYF
cdr3_nt: TGTGCCAGCAGTTATAGGGCGGGGGACCTCCAAGAGACCCAGTACTTC
d_call: TRBD2
v_call: TRBV6-6
cdr3_length: 16
j_call: TRBJ2-5
clone_size: -

cdr3_aa: CASTLKGGSETQYF
cdr3_nt: TGTGCCAGCACCCTAAAGGGGGGGAGCGAGACCCAGTACTTC
d_call: -
v_call: TRBV12-3/TRBV12-4
cdr3_length: 14
j_call: TRBJ2-5
clone_size: few

cdr3_aa: CASSPRGSTSAGVGSEQYF
cdr3_nt: TGTGCCAGTAGCCCCCGGGGTTCGACATCCGCTGGCGTGGGGTCAGAGCAGTACTTC
d_call: -
v_call: TRBV19
cdr3_length: 19
j_call: TRBJ2-7
clone_size: few

cdr3_aa: CASSEGRGSNEKLFF
cdr3_nt: TGTGCCAGCAGTGAAGGAAGAGGGTCTAATGAAAAACTGTTTTTT
d_call: -
v_call: TRBV6-1
cdr3_length: 15
j_call: TRBJ1-4
clone_size: few

cdr3_aa: CASSPDPGQGAETQYF
cdr3_nt: TGTGCCAGCAGCCCAGACCCGGGACAGGGAGCGGAGACCCAGTACTTC
d_call: TRBD1
v_call: TRBV5-4
cdr3_length: 16
j_call: TRBJ2-5
clone_size: -

cdr3_aa: CASSPSRVLTGELFF
cdr3_nt: TGTGCCAGCAGCCCTTCCAGGGTACTCACCGGGGAGCTGTTTTTT
d_call: -
v_call: TRBV16
cdr3_length: 15
j_call: TRBJ2-2
clone_size: -

cdr3_aa: CSARTTASNTEAFF
cdr3_nt: TGCAGTGCTAGAACGACAGCCTCTAACACTGAAGCTTTCTTT
d_call: -
v_call: TRBV20-1
cdr3_length: 14
j_call: TRBJ1-1
clone_size: -

cdr3_aa: CANSAGETQYF
cdr3_nt: TGCGCCAACAGTGCGGGAGAGACCCAGTACTTC
d_call: -
v_call: TRBV12-3/TRBV12-4
cdr3_length: 11
j_call: TRBJ2-5
clone_size: -

cdr3_aa: CASSQTWTDYEQYF
cdr3_nt: TGTGCCAGCAGCCAGACTTGGACTGACTACGAGCAGTACTTC
d_call: -
v_call: TRBV3-1
cdr3_length: 14
j_call: TRBJ2-7
clone_size: few

cdr3_aa: CASSLGQGANTGELFF
cdr3_nt: TGCGCCAGCAGCTTGGGACAGGGGGCGAACACCGGGGAGCTGTTTTTT
d_call: TRBD1
v_call: TRBV5-1
cdr3_length: 16
j_call: TRBJ2-2
clone_size: many

cdr3_aa: CASSPDRGLYEQYF
cdr3_nt: TGCGCCAGCTCCCCGGACAGGGGGCTTTACGAGCAGTACTTC
d_call: TRBD1
v_call: TRBV5-1
cdr3_length: 14
j_call: TRBJ2-7
clone_size: few

cdr3_aa: CASSLKRWSNYGYTF
cdr3_nt: TGTGCCAGCAGCTTAAAAAGGTGGAGCAACTATGGCTACACCTTC
d_call: -
v_call: TRBV11-2
cdr3_length: 15
j_call: TRBJ1-2
clone_size: -

cdr3_aa: CASGLSAGPPAYEQYF
cdr3_nt: TGTGCTAGTGGTTTGTCCGCTGGCCCACCCGCCTACGAGCAGTACTTC
d_call: -
v_call: TRBV12-5
cdr3_length: 16
j_call: TRBJ2-7
clone_size: -

cdr3_aa: CASSSGKGWSYEQYF
cdr3_nt: TGTGCCAGCAGTTCGGGCAAGGGGTGGTCCTACGAGCAGTACTTC
d_call: -
v_call: TRBV5-6
cdr3_length: 15
j_call: TRBJ2-7
clone_size: few

cdr3_aa: CASSQPVAALYEQFF
cdr3_nt: TGCGCCAGCAGCCAACCCGTAGCGGCACTCTATGAGCAGTTCTTC
d_call: -
v_call: TRBV4-1
cdr3_length: 15
j_call: TRBJ2-1
clone_size: few

cdr3_aa: CASSHVQSRAKNIQYF
cdr3_nt: TGCGCCAGCAGCCACGTTCAGAGCAGAGCCAAAAACATTCAGTACTTC
d_call: -
v_call: TRBV4-1
cdr3_length: 16
j_call: TRBJ2-4
clone_size: -

cdr3_aa: CASSLRPDLLNTEAFF
cdr3_nt: TGTGCCAGCAGCTTGCGGCCCGACCTTCTGAACACTGAAGCTTTCTTT
d_call: -
v_call: TRBV5-5
cdr3_length: 16
j_call: TRBJ1-1
clone_size: -

cdr3_aa: CASSSRQYNEQFF
cdr3_nt: TGTGCCAGCAGCTCGAGACAGTACAATGAGCAGTTCTTC
d_call: -
v_call: TRBV5-5
cdr3_length: 13
j_call: TRBJ2-1
clone_size: few

cdr3_aa: CSARDLPRTF
cdr3_nt: TGCAGTGCTAGAGATCTTCCAAGAACCTTC
d_call: -
v_call: TRBV20-1
cdr3_length: 10
j_call: TRBJ1-2
clone_size: few

cdr3_aa: CASSHLRGDEKLFF
cdr3_nt: TGTGCCAGCAGCCACCTGCGGGGAGATGAAAAACTGTTTTTT
d_call: -
v_call: TRBV4-2
cdr3_length: 14
j_call: TRBJ1-4
clone_size: -

cdr3_aa: CASSQESATQFF
cdr3_nt: TGTGCCAGCAGCCAAGAGTCGGCTACTCAGTTCTTC
d_call: -
v_call: TRBV3-1
cdr3_length: 12
j_call: TRBJ2-1
clone_size: many

cdr3_aa: CSARSRSSYNEQFF
cdr3_nt: TGCAGTGCCAGAAGTAGGAGCTCCTACAATGAGCAGTTCTTC
d_call: -
v_call: TRBV20-1
cdr3_length: 14
j_call: TRBJ2-1
clone_size: few

cdr3_aa: CSARFAGAYNEQFF
cdr3_nt: TGCAGTGCTAGGTTTGCGGGGGCCTACAATGAGCAGTTCTTC
d_call: TRBD2
v_call: TRBV20-1
cdr3_length: 14
j_call: TRBJ2-1
clone_size: -

cdr3_aa: CASSTGQDYGYTF
cdr3_nt: TGTGCCAGCAGTACCGGACAGGACTATGGCTACACCTTC
d_call: TRBD1
v_call: TRBV6-6
cdr3_length: 13
j_call: TRBJ1-2
clone_size: few

cdr3_aa: CASSYSNSGTSYEQYF
cdr3_nt: TGTGCCAGCAGTTACTCCAATAGCGGGACCTCCTACGAGCAGTACTTC
d_call: TRBD2
v_call: TRBV6-6
cdr3_length: 16
j_call: TRBJ2-7
clone_size: -

cdr3_aa: CASSADRDLGKNIQYF
cdr3_nt: TGTGCCAGCAGTGCCGACAGGGACTTGGGCAAAAACATTCAGTACTTC
d_call: -
v_call: TRBV6-5
cdr3_length: 16
j_call: TRBJ2-4
clone_size: -

cdr3_aa: CTSEGGWNYGYTF
cdr3_nt: TGTACCAGTGAGGGGGGATGGAACTATGGCTACACCTTC
d_call: -
v_call: TRBV12-3/TRBV12-4
cdr3_length: 13
j_call: TRBJ1-2
clone_size: -

cdr3_aa: CASSIRGSREQYF
cdr3_nt: TGTGCCAGCAGTATCCGGGGGTCGAGGGAGCAGTACTTC
d_call: -
v_call: TRBV27
cdr3_length: 13
j_call: TRBJ2-5
clone_size: few